A single sample is the source of the 10 T cell receptor beta chains below, sequenced in a study of regulatory T cells in long-lasting Graves disease. Building of the TCR beta libraries involved iRepertoire HTBI primers and Arm-PCR of CDR3 regions. MiXCR, run by TCRdb on the multiplex PCR reads, gives a single entry per CDR3 protein. Among 550,000 to 700,000 distinct CDR3 sequences listed, 15% to 20% were seen once. Time point of the sample: newly diagnosed GD, antithyroid drugs for less than 3 months. RNA from PBMCs was the source of the TCR library. This sample also belongs to another study, concerning T cells in Graves' hyperthyroidism and ophthalmopathy.

The sample in question was peripheral blood mononuclear cells (PBMCs), obtained at new diagnosis, from a patient treated with antithyroid drugs. Receptor source: a man aged 18 to 35 with Graves disease.

Ten or more counts support this clonotype. CDR3 coding DNA: TGTGCCAGCAGTTTTCGCGTTGTATTTGGACCCGTGGGACAGGGGACCCAAGAGACCCAGTACTTC. This codes for CASSFRVVFGPVGQGTQETQYF. V is TRBV27 and J is TRBJ2-5; 10 bases are a match to TRBD1. CDR3 length: 22 amino acids. Germline V CDR1 and CDR2: MNHEY, SMNVEV (reference sequence). The ends lost 3 bases at V and 1 base at J; junction bases unmatched: 23.

This clonotype has only a few counts. V gene TRBV19 combines with J gene TRBJ2-1; 12 bases fit TRBD2. CDR1 and CDR2 (germline): LNHDA, SQIVND (reference sequence). Trimming removed 7 bases from V and 7 bases from J; junction bases left unmatched: 11. This CDR3 comprises 16 residues. The CDR3 spells CASKRVGLAGFNEQFF. CDR3 DNA: TGTGCCAGTAAAAGGGTTGGACTAGCGGGATTTAATGAGCAGTTCTTC.

This clonotype was seen repeatedly, ten times or more. V gene TRBV6-9 combines with J gene TRBJ2-7, with 7 positions matching TRBD1. Per the germline V gene, CDR1 is MNHGY and CDR2 is SVAAGI. The CDR3 consists of 14 residues. The ends lost 1 base at V and 2 bases at J; junction bases unmatched: 2. This CDR3 is CASSYFQGAYEQYF. The CDR3 nucleotides read TGTGCCAGCAGTTATTTCCAGGGGGCCTACGAGCAGTACTTC.

Concerning this clonotype itself: This may be a read error: a much more frequent sequence differs by one nucleotide. The rearrangement joins TRBV3-1 to TRBJ2-1; the match to TRBD2 covers 8 bases. Germline V gene lookup returns CDR1 LGHDT and CDR2 YNNKEL (reference sequence). This CDR3 contains 17 residues. V was clipped by 4 bases and J by 7 bases; unmatched bases: 15. DNA of the CDR3: TGTGCCAGCAGCCGAGATCCGACCGGGAGGGCCGGGAATGAGCAGTTCTTC. Protein sequence: CASSRDPTGRAGNEQFF.

This clonotype was detected ten times or more. V is TRBV28 and J is TRBJ2-1; the match to TRBD2 covers 10 bases. The CDR3 is 17 residues long. Germline CDR1 MDHEN, CDR2 SYDVKM. After removal of 2 bases from V and 8 bases from J, the junction contained 12 bases not matched to a gene. The CDR3 coding sequence is TGTGCCAGCAGTTTAATACGGGCTAGCGGGAGTAGTGATGAGCAGTTCTTC. The encoded protein is CASSLIRASGSSDEQFF.

This clonotype was counted at least ten times. This chain connects TRBV28 to TRBJ1-3; a possible D gene is TRBD1 (6 bases). The germline V gene encodes CDR1 MDHEN and CDR2 SYDVKM. The germline V and J ends were trimmed by 6 bases and 2 bases, with 11 bases remaining between them. The length of the CDR3 is 14 residues. The CDR3 loop is CASRTGGTGNTIYF. The CDR3 DNA reads as TGTGCCAGCAGAACGGGGGGCACTGGAAACACCATATATTTT.

This clonotype was seen ten or more times. The rearrangement links TRBV28 to TRBJ2-7; the match to TRBD1 covers 11 bases. CDR3 length: 13 residues. Per germline, CDR1 MDHEN and CDR2 SYDVKM. V trimming: 9 bases; J trimming: 3 bases; junction bases outside the gene matches: 4. The chain's CDR3 is CARRDRGVYEQYF. DNA for the CDR3: TGTGCCAGGAGGGACAGGGGGGTCTACGAGCAGTACTTC. Using reference TRBV28 and TRBJ2-7 for the parts outside the CDR3, the full variable domain is DVKVTQSSRYLVKRTGEKVFLECVQDMDHENMFWYRQDPGLGLRLIYFSYDVKMKEKGDIPEGYSVSREKKERFSLILESASTNQTSMYLCARRDRGVYEQYFGPGTRLTVT.

This chain links TRBV7-2 with TRBJ1-3; weak D call: TRBD1 (5 bases). V was clipped by 5 bases and J by 0 bases, with 11 bases between them. Germline V gene lookup returns CDR1 SGHTA and CDR2 FQGNSA. CDR3 size: 15 residues. CDR3 in amino acids: CASSLGASSGNTIYF. The CDR3 nucleotides are TGTGCCAGCAGCCTAGGGGCTAGCTCTGGAAACACCATATATTTT.

In this sample, this clonotype turned up a few times. This chain joins TRBV19 and TRBJ1-3; no definite D call. Germline V CDR1 and CDR2: LNHDA, SQIVND (reference sequence). This CDR3 spans 14 amino acids. Trimming left V 6 bases short and J 1 base short, with 10 bases between. CDR3 loop: CASSPGASGNTIYF. The CDR3 DNA is TGTGCCAGTAGCCCGGGTGCGTCTGGAAACACCATATATTTT.

J is TRBJ2-7 and V is TRBV3-1, with D possibly matching TRBD1 (5 bases). In germline, CDR1 is LGHDT, CDR2 YNNKEL (reference sequence). V lost 0 bases and J lost 7, with 13 bases in between. This CDR3 is built from 14 residues. The CDR3 here is CASSQDGASQEQYF. The CDR3 region has the DNA TGTGCCAGCAGCCAAGATGGGGCTTCCCAAGAGCAGTACTTC.